This T cell receptor beta chain was retrieved from a study of blood T cell repertoires in COVID-19. TCRdb keeps only in-frame clones here, not all; method: immunoSEQ multiplex PCR. The table shows a few hundred thousand clones, with around 90% occurring only once. This CDR3 spans 16 amino acids. CDR1 and CDR2 from the germline V gene are GTSNPN and SVGIG (reference sequence). Trimming took 2 bases from V and 0 from J, leaving 14 bases between them. This receptor was identified in a woman aged 25 to 39 who had recovered from COVID-19. The sequenced material came from PBMCs or T cells enriched from blood (not recorded which). The chain is built from TRBV30 and TRBJ1-5; D is unclear. CDR3 DNA sequence: TGTGCCTGGAGTTTTAGTGGAGGGAATAGCAATCAGCCCCAGCATTTT. It encodes CAWSFSGGNSNQPQHF.